This T cell receptor beta chain is drawn from a study of shared T cell receptors in the human thymus (dated by TCRdb to the early 2020s). At the level of the whole study: The study examined how self-reactive, shared T-cell receptor alpha chains are generated in the human thymus.

This clone was seen once. The antigen it binds to is not known. Per-base qualities were not stored, and no clone one base away is much larger. The library came from the immunoSEQ multiplex PCR assay. Entries here come from immuneACCESS through TCRdb and include only in-frame sequences with V and J called. Some clones fail to appear in such tables; in the studies checked, an unresolved V gene covers under half of the shortfall, and the cause of the remainder is unknown. This sample lists approximately 660,000 clones; roughly 88% were detected once. The ten most abundant clones make up approximately 0.011% of the sample. The V and J ends are trimmed by 1 base and 0 bases, leaving 7 bases between them. From the cysteine through the phenylalanine, the CDR3 covers 15 amino acids. Only CDR3 DNA is held: 45 bases, read in frame from base 1. The germline V gene encodes CDR1 MDHEN and CDR2 SYDVKM. This sample also appeared in a second study, on human thymus T cells. As that second study puts it: Donors were immunologically healthy infants undergoing open corrective cardiac surgery for congenital heart defects in Finland. Thymus tissue was obtained as surgical resects removed during corrective cardiac surgery. Both the thymic and the peripheral blood repertoires appeared to show biased V and J gene segment usage. The related research found that thymic TCR repertoires overlapped highly between unrelated individuals. TCR alpha and beta repertoires from roughly 8 infant thymus samples and a few related peripheral blood samples were characterized in the study. Donor ages ranging from roughly 6 to 244 days were recorded, and more than 5 male and a couple of female infants were included in the cohort. Thymocytes were released mechanically from tissue and stored at -70 °C as pellets of about 9-32 million cells. A QIAsymphony instrument was used to extract genomic DNA from the frozen cell pellets. The immunoSEQ multiplex PCR assay was used to amplify the TCRB and TCRAD loci from a standardized amount of quality-controlled genomic DNA. The amplicons covered the V(D)J region and were long enough to include the CDR3 and to identify the V and J genes. Amplicon sequencing was performed on an Illumina platform through the commercial immunoSEQ service. Primer bias and sequencing errors were corrected using previously described methods, and TCRAD and TCRB definitions followed the IMGT database. Analysis of the repertoires was done with immunoSEQ Analyzer 3.0 and VDJTools and included basic statistics, V/J segment usage, diversity estimates, rarefaction and pairwise overlap. Diversity was estimated with Chao1, ChaoE, Efron-Thisted, Shannon and inverse Simpson indices, and also on datasets down-sampled to the smallest sample. Repertoire overlap was determined by strict matching of CDR3 nucleotide sequence, V gene and J gene, and Jaccard-based multidimensional scaling clustering was applied. On average, thymus samples yielded around 850,000 unique TCRB clonotypes, whereas blood samples yielded roughly 80,000.

What was sequenced was thymocytes. This chain is built from TRBV28 and TRBJ2-4; the D gene is unclear. This sequence was found in a boy under two years old with a congenital heart defect. Donor details come from another sample of the same person, matched by shared clones. CDR3 region: CASSLFAVAKNIQYF. The base sequence is TGTGCCAGCAGTTTATTTGCGGTAGCCAAAAACATTCAGTACTTC.